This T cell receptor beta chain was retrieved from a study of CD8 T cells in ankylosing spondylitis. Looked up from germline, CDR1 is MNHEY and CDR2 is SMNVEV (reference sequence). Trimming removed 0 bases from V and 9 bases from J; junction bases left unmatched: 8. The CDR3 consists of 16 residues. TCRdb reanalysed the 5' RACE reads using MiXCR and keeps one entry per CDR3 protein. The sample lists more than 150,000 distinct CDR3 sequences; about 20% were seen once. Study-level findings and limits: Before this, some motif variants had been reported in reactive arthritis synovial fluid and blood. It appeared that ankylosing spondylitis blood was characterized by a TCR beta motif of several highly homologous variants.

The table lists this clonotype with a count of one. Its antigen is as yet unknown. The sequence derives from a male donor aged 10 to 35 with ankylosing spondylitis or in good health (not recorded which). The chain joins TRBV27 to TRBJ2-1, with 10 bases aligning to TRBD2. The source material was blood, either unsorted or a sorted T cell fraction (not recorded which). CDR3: CASSLSAAGGLGEQFF. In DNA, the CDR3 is TGTGCCAGCAGTTTATCGGCAGCGGGAGGGCTCGGTGAGCAGTTCTTC.